This T cell receptor (beta chain) was obtained from a study of cytomegalovirus exposure and HLA in healthy donors. Vbeta (60) and Jbeta (13) primers were used in the PCR. Only in-frame clones appear in the TCRdb table, and some are missing; sequencing was by immunoSEQ multiplex PCR. The table shows 91,000 or so clones, with approximately 76% occurring only once. Looked up from germline, CDR1 is MNHNS and CDR2 is SASEGT. The CDR3 sequence is 15 residues long. Trimming removed 3 bases at V and 2 bases at J, with 11 bases between. This clonotype was sampled from a man younger than 45 in good health and CMV-seropositive. Sequenced: PBMCs. This rearrangement joins TRBV6-1 to TRBJ1-5; maybe TRBD1 (5 bases). The CDR3 here is CASSDRDWGNQPQHF. As DNA, the CDR3 is TGTGCCAGCAGTGACCGGGACTGGGGCAATCAGCCCCAGCATTTT.